This T cell receptor beta chain was identified in a study of T cell responses to AZD1222 COVID-19 vaccine (dated by TCRdb to the early 2020s). Looking at the study overall: AZD1222 recipients with second doses at about 4 weeks or about 12 weeks were pooled, because spike-specific TCR depth and breadth did not differ between schedules. A total of 230 to 250 trial participants underwent TCR sequencing, of whom 200 to 220 received two doses of AZD1222 and about 26 received two doses of the MenACWY control vaccine. Trial participants were enrolled by age into subgroups of 18-55, 56-69 and 70-plus years, and 148, 28 and 57 TCR-sequenced participants, respectively, were included in these subgroups.

The paper's findings and limits, for the study overall: Participants were mostly white British and included more females than males, and it was suggested by the authors that clonal diversity may have been underestimated. No day 14 peak-response samples were available, so repertoires were characterized only after the peak T cell response. Nearly half of unique spike-specific TCRs reportedly recognized epitopes outside regions mutated in the B.1.351 and B.1.1.7 variants. Conclusions about previously exposed vaccinees are limited, since just 6 or 7 AZD1222 recipients were seropositive for SARS-CoV-2 at baseline. In the small 56-69-year group, the increase in depth fell short of significance, most likely because of low power. CD4 TCRs associated with the vaccine covered the entire spike protein, and the dominant responses were in regions 160-218 and 743-854. Spike-specific TCR breadth and depth rose significantly after two AZD1222 doses compared with day 0 and with MenACWY recipients.

The CDR3 regions of human TCRbeta chains were analyzed by immunosequencing. The published analysis was carried out like this. Repertoire TCRs were checked for matches against a reference library of SARS-CoV-2-specific TCRs that had been generated using the MIRA antigen-specificity platform. Breadth meant the fraction of unique TCRs that were SARS-CoV-2-associated, whereas depth meant the fraction of total T cells that were SARS-CoV-2-associated. Using the MIRA data, each spike-specific TCR was mapped to the spike region that the TCR reacts to and placed in a CD4 or CD8 class. Log10-transformed breadth and depth values were compared by one-way ANOVA with Sidak's multiple comparisons tests. Not all clones reach the TCRdb copy of this immuneACCESS table, which keeps in-frame sequences only. Checked studies attribute under half of the gap to unresolved V genes and leave the rest unexplained. For V, J and clone size, that table is used; D and trimming come from the DNA. Counted in this sample were 120,000 or so clones; 91% of them appeared once. The ten largest clones capture 5% to 6% of the sample.

The meaning of the sample's time point label: baseline before first vaccination. Vaccinee samples came from UK trials COV001 and COV002, including a single-blind randomized controlled phase 2/3 trial of AZD1222 (ChAdOx1 nCoV-19) in healthy adults. For TCRbeta chain sequencing, PBMC samples from trial participants were taken at day 0 and at day 28 after the second dose. The germline V gene encodes CDR1 SGHKS and CDR2 YYEKEE (reference sequence). From the cysteine up to the phenylalanine, the CDR3 has a length of 16 residues. The entry retains the CDR3 DNA only, 48 bases that are in frame from base 1. Germline trimming: 2 bases from V, 5 bases from J; junction bases outside gene matches: 5. This clone was counted once. This receptor's antigen is unknown. The sample holds no much larger clone one base away, and base qualities are not on file.

The chain joins TRBV5-5 to TRBJ2-1; TRBD2 lines up with 12 middle nucleotides. The clonotype was recovered from an adult in good health. This specimen was peripheral blood, taken on day 0 of AZD1222 vaccination. The bases are TGTGCCAGCAGCTTCCCTAGCGGGAGGGCGAACAATGAGCAGTTCTTC. It translates as CASSFPSGRANNEQFF. The CDR3, completed at both ends by the reference TRBV5-5 and TRBJ2-1 genes, gives the full variable domain DAGVTQSPTHLIKTRGQQVTLRCSPISGHKSVSWYQQVLGQGPQFIFQYYEKEERGRGNFPDRFSARQFPNYSSELNVNALLLGDSALYLCASSFPSGRANNEQFFGPGTRLTVL.